The next 21 T cell receptor beta chains were all read from a single sample in a study of PD-L1 blockade in urothelial cancer. Sequenced by immunoSEQ multiplex PCR; TCRdb stores in-frame clones only, minus some. This sample has around 66,000 clones, with 88% found just once. The time point is: peripheral blood 6 weeks after treatment start. Material: PBMCs, obtained around atezolizumab (anti-PD-L1) treatment. These receptors all come from a man aged 60-69 years with urothelial cancer.

This clone was counted only a few times. The rearrangement uses TRBV2 and TRBJ2-1; 10 bases are a match to TRBD2. Germline CDR1 is SNHLY and CDR2 is FYNNEI. CDR3 size: 15 residues. The junction had 5 bases not matched to a gene; V was cut back by 4 bases and J by 5 bases. The CDR3 nucleotides are TGTGCCAGCAGTGCCCCTAGCGGGAGACACAATGAGCAGTTCTTC. Translated: CASSAPSGRHNEQFF.

The chain recombines TRBV5-6 with TRBJ2-1, with 10 bases fitting TRBD2. The germline V gene encodes CDR1 SGHDT and CDR2 YYEEEE. The CDR3 covers 15 residues. V shed 4 bases and J 5 bases; nucleotides not matched to a gene: 6. The CDR3 DNA reads as TGTGCCAGCAGCGATAGCGGGAGGATGCACAATGAGCAGTTCTTC. This sequence encodes CASSDSGRMHNEQFF.

The chain has TRBV29-1 and TRBJ2-3, with 11 nucleotides matching TRBD1. There are 17 residues in the CDR3. V lost 0 bases and J lost 3; bases outside the gene matches: 8. Germline values: CDR1 SQVTM, CDR2 ANQGSEA. The CDR3 DNA sequence: TGCAGCGTTGAAGATCAGGCCGGGACAGGGGGAACAGATACGCAGTATTTT. This translates into CSVEDQAGTGGTDTQYF.

V and J are TRBV11-3 and TRBJ2-7; 7 bases map to TRBD1. This CDR3 contains 14 residues. The germline V gene encodes CDR1 SGHNT and CDR2 YENEEA. V lost 4 bases to trimming and J lost 1 base; unmatched junction nucleotides: 4. This chain's CDR3 is CASSSPGQSYEQYF. CDR3 coding DNA: TGTGCCAGCAGCTCCCCGGGACAGTCCTACGAGCAGTACTTC.

The chain recombines TRBV4-3 with TRBJ2-2, with 10 positions matching TRBD2. With V trimmed by 0 bases and J by 7 bases, 17 bases remained unmatched. Germline V gene lookup returns CDR1 LGHNA and CDR2 YSLEER. This CDR3 comprises 20 residues. The DNA for the CDR3 is TGCGCCAGCAGCCAAGATTTAGGTTTGGGGCTAGCGGGAGCGGTCGGGGAGCTGTTTTTT. Protein product: CASSQDLGLGLAGAVGELFF.

The genes are TRBV18 and TRBJ2-2; TRBD1 might be the D (5 bases). There are 18 residues in the CDR3. With 1 base removed from V and 5 bases from J, the gap between germline ends came to 20 bases. Germline V CDR1 and CDR2: KGHSH, LQKENI. CDR3 residues: CASSPQPDMLRGTGELFF. The CDR3 DNA reads as TGTGCCAGCTCACCACAACCGGACATGCTCCGAGGTACCGGGGAGCTGTTTTTT.

The chain carries TRBV4-1 and TRBJ1-5, with D unclear. V lost 0 bases to trimming and J lost 7 bases, with 13 bases between them. Germline-derived CDR1 and CDR2 are MGHRA and YSYEKL. The CDR3 has 15 amino acids. The CDR3 spells CASSQDPLSLQPQHF. DNA of the CDR3: TGCGCCAGCAGCCAAGACCCCCTTTCTTTGCAGCCCCAGCATTTT.

The rearrangement uses TRBV7-9 and TRBJ2-1, with D possibly TRBD2 on 6 matching bases. The CDR3 contains 16 residues. Germline CDR1 is SEHNR and CDR2 is FQNEAQ (reference sequence). The V and J ends lost 5 bases and 2 bases respectively, with 16 bases between them. CDR3 coding DNA: TGTGCCAGCAGCCCTTTCTCGCGGGATACCTACAATGAGCAGTTCTTC. It yields the protein CASSPFSRDTYNEQFF.

This clone showed up just a few times. This sequence joins TRBV1 and TRBJ2-2; the table assigns TRBD2, which was not confirmed against the DNA. TRBV1 is a listed pseudogene. The CDR3 is 15 amino acids. CDR3 sequence: CTSSHVTSSTGELFF. The CDR3, as DNA: TGCACCAGCAGCCATGTAACTAGCAGCACCGGGGAGCTGTTTTTT.

The rearrangement joins TRBV7-9 to TRBJ2-5; 15 positions agree with TRBD2. V shed 5 bases and J 1 base; nucleotides not matched to a gene: 5. The length of the CDR3 is 17 residues. Germline-derived CDR1 and CDR2 are SEHNR and FQNEAQ (reference sequence). CDR3 DNA sequence: TGTGCCAGCAGCCCGGGGACTAGCGGGAGGAGCCAAGAGACCCAGTACTTC. As protein: CASSPGTSGRSQETQYF.

The CDR3 coding sequence is TGTGCCAGCAGACGTAATTCCCAGTCGAACACCGGGGAGCTGTTTTTT. Protein product: CASRRNSQSNTGELFF. The chain links TRBV4-2 to TRBJ2-2, with D hard to call. V was pared by 6 bases and J by 0 bases, with 14 bases between. Germline loops: CDR1 LGHNA, CDR2 YNFKEQ. The CDR3 runs 16 residues.

The CDR3 DNA follows: TGTGCCAGCAGTCGGGCGGGAGGGGTGTACGAGCAGTACTTC. It encodes CASSRAGGVYEQYF. This chain connects TRBV9 to TRBJ2-7, with TRBD2 matching 9 bases. CDR1 is SGDLS, CDR2 YYNGEE, per germline. The CDR3 covers 14 residues. V shed 5 bases and J 4 bases; nucleotides not matched to a gene: 7.

The chain recombines TRBV10-3 with TRBJ1-3, with unresolved D. The V gene lost 8 bases and the J gene lost 0 bases, with 8 bases spanning the gap. Germline loops: CDR1 ENHRY, CDR2 SYGVKD. This CDR3 is built from 13 residues. CDR3 residues: CAIRENSGNTIYF. The CDR3 DNA sequence: TGTGCCATCCGGGAAAACTCTGGAAACACCATATATTTT.

V usage is TRBV5-1 and J usage is TRBJ1-1; weak D call: TRBD1 (6 bases). V lost 4 bases to trimming and J lost 1 base, with 11 bases between them. The CDR3 consists of 14 residues. Germline values: CDR1 SGHRS, CDR2 YFSETQ. In nucleotides, the CDR3 is TGCGCCAGCAGCCGGGAGGGGGGGAACACTGAAGCTTTCTTT. It translates to CASSREGGNTEAFF.

CDR3 in DNA: TGTGCCACCAGCAGCGACAGGGTCAATCAGCCCCAGCATTTT. Amino acids: CATSSDRVNQPQHF. The chain links TRBV15 to TRBJ1-5; TRBD1 matches 7 bases. Germline V gene data show CDR1 as LNHNV and CDR2 as YYDKDF (reference sequence). This CDR3 comprises 14 residues. V shed 3 bases and J 3 bases; nucleotides not matched to a gene: 2.

This CDR3 reads CSATMHRDGTF. CDR3 coding DNA: TGCAGTGCTACTATGCACAGAGATGGGACCTTC. V is TRBV20-1 and J is TRBJ1-2; D gene ambiguous. There are 11 residues in the CDR3. Trimming removed 4 bases at V and 14 bases at J, with 17 bases between. CDR1 and CDR2 (germline): DFQATT, SNEGSKA (reference sequence).

CDR3 protein: CASSSLEKQFF. CDR3 bases: TGTGCCAGCAGTTCGCTAGAAAAGCAGTTCTTC. The chain combines TRBV6-5 with TRBJ2-1, with D unclear. V gave up 4 bases and J gave up 11 bases, with 9 bases separating them. CDR3 length equals 11 residues. Germline CDR1 MNHEY, CDR2 SVGAGI.

The gene calls are TRBV2 and TRBJ2-3; D remains ambiguous. This CDR3 contains 11 residues. Trimming shortened V by 7 bases and J by 5 bases, and 7 bases separated the two germline ends. Germline V gives CDR1 SNHLY, CDR2 FYNNEI. DNA of the CDR3: TGTGCCAGCACCGCCAGAGATACGCAGTATTTT. Translated, it gives CASTARDTQYF.

This clone was observed a few times. The V gene is TRBV11-2, the J gene TRBJ1-2; perhaps TRBD1 as D (6 bases). Germline V CDR1 and CDR2: SGHAT, FQNNGV. V was clipped by 3 bases and J by 4 bases, with 12 bases between them. The CDR3 consists of 14 residues. The CDR3 coding sequence is TGTGCCAGCAGCTTGCTGGACAGATTCTATGGCTACACCTTC. This sequence encodes CASSLLDRFYGYTF. Full variable domain (outside the CDR3, taken from reference TRBV11-2 and TRBJ1-2): EAGVAQSPRYKIIEKRQSVAFWCNPISGHATLYWYQQILGQGPKLLIQFQNNGVVDDSQLPKDRFSAERLKGVDSTLKIQPAKLEDSAVYLCASSLLDRFYGYTFGSGTRLTVV.

The rearrangement joins TRBV6-5 to TRBJ2-5; TRBD1 matches 8 bases. Germline CDR1 MNHEY, CDR2 SVGAGI. This CDR3 is 14 amino acids long. J was trimmed by 8 bases and V by 6 bases; bases with no gene match: 11. CDR3: CASSLLDRAGTQYF. DNA of the CDR3: TGTGCCAGCAGCCTTCTGGACAGGGCGGGTACCCAGTACTTC.

The chain has TRBV5-1 and TRBJ1-2; D gene ambiguous. CDR3 length equals 12 residues. Germline assignment: CDR1 SGHRS and CDR2 YFSETQ. V shed 3 bases and J shed 5 bases, with 8 bases lying between them. CDR3 DNA sequence: TGCGCCAGCAGCTCCCTAGGTTATGGCTACACCTTC. Translated, it gives CASSSLGYGYTF.